This T cell receptor beta chain was identified in a study of cytomegalovirus exposure and HLA in healthy donors. The PCR contained 60 Vbeta and 13 Jbeta primers. Data came from immunoSEQ multiplex PCR; TCRdb stores just in-frame clones and leaves some out. This sample yields under 200,000 clones, of which approximately 80% are seen a single time; more than 0.4% belongs to the top ten. The V segment lost 4 bases and the J segment 0 bases; nucleotides outside the gene matches: 5. Germline CDR1 reads SGDLS; CDR2 reads YYNGEE. This CDR3 comprises 15 residues. The gene calls are TRBV9 and TRBJ1-1; 8 bases agree with TRBD1. Material: PBMCs. The clonotype was recovered from a woman in her fifties or sixties in good health and CMV-seronegative. This chain's CDR3 is CASSRAGGLNTEAFF. In DNA, the CDR3 is TGTGCCAGCAGCCGCGCAGGGGGCCTGAACACTGAAGCTTTCTTT.